This entry features one T cell receptor (beta chain) sequence. No antigen is known for it. Data came from immunoSEQ multiplex PCR; TCRdb stores just in-frame clones and leaves some out. The table includes 20,000 to 25,000 clones, over 65% detected once. The sample belongs to a study of PD-1 blockade in classical Hodgkin lymphoma. Whole-study findings and limits: Partial responders and progressors had significantly lower baseline TCR diversity.

This CDR3 region has 14 residues. CDR1 is SGHVS, CDR2 FQNEAQ, per germline. The J segment lost 5 bases and the V segment lost 5 bases, leaving 8 bases of the junction unmatched. As to time point: cycle 4 day 1 (C4D1), after 5 to 7 weeks of nivolumab. Each patient experienced a relapse that followed autologous stem cell transplantation, and brentuximab vedotin exposure varied. The clonotype originates from a human donor with classical Hodgkin lymphoma. This chain connects TRBV7-8 to TRBJ2-7; 8 nucleotides line up with TRBD1. This sample comprised peripheral blood mononuclear cells (PBMCs), obtained before the fourth cycle of nivolumab. Here the CDR3 DNA reads TGTGCCAGCAGCACCGGACAGGGTGCAAACGAGCAGTACTTC. Translated, it gives CASSTGQGANEQYF.